This T cell receptor (beta chain) was documented in a study of shared clonotypes between healthy human individuals. J gave up 7 bases and V 0 bases, and 8 bases lay outside the gene matches. This CDR3 has 14 amino acids. Per germline, CDR1 SQVTM and CDR2 ANQGSEA. Naive CD8 cells lacked CD45RO and underwent positive selection for CCR7, leaving out terminally differentiated effector memory CD45RA+ cells. Profiled with immunoSEQ multiplex PCR; TCRdb holds only in-frame clones, not every one. The sample includes 760,000 or so clones, 95% to 97% of them seen just once. This clone was counted once. Sequencing was carried out using naive CD8+ T cells sorted from blood. The receptor was derived from a man younger than 40 in good health. The chain links TRBV29-1 to TRBJ2-7, with 8 bases lining up with TRBD1. The CDR3 DNA reads TGCAGCGTTGAAGATCATGGGACAGGTGGAGAGCAGTACTTC. As protein: CSVEDHGTGGEQYF.